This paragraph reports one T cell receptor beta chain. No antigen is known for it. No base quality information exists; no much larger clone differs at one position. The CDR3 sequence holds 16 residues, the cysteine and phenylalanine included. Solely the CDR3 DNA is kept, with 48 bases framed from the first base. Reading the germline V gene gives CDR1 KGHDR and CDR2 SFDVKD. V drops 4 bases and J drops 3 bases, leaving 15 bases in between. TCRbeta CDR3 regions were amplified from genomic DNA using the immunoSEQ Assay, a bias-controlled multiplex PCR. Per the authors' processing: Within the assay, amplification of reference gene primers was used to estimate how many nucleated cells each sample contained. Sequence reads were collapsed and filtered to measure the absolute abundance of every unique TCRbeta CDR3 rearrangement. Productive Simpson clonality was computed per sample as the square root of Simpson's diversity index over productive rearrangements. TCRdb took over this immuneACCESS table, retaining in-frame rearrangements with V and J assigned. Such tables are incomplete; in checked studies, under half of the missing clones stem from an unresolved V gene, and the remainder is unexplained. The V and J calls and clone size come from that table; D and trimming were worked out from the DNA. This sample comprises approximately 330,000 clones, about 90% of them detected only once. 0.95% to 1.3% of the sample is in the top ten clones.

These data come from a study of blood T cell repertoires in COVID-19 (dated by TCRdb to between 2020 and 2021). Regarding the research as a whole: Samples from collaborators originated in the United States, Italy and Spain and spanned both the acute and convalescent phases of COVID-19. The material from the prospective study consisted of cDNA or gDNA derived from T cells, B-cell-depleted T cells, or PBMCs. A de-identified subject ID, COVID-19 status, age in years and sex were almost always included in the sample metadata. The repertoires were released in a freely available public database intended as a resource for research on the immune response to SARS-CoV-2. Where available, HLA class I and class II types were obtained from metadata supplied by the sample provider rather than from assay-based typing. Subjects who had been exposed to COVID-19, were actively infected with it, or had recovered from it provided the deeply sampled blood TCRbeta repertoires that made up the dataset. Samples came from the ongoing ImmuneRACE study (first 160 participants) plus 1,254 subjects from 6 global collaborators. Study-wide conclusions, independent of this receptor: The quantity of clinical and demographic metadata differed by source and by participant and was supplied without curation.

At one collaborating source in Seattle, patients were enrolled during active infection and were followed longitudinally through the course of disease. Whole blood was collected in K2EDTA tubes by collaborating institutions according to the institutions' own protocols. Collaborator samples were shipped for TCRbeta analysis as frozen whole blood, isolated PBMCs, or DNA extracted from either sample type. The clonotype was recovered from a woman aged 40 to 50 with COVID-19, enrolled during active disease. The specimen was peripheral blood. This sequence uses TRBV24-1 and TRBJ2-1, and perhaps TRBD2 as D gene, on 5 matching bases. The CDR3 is CATSDSSGANYNEQFF. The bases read TGTGCCACCAGTGACTCGAGCGGAGCCAACTACAATGAGCAGTTCTTC.